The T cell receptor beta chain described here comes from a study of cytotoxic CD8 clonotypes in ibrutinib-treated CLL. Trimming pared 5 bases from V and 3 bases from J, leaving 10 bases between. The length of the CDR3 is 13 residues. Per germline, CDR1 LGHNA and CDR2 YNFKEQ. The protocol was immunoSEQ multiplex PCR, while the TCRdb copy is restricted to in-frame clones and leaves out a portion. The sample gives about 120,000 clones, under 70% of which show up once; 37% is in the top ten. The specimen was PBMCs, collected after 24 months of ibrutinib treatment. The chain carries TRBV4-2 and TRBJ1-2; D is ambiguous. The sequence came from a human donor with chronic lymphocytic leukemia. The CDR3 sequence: CASSSIRDYGYTF. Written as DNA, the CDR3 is TGTGCCAGCAGCTCTATAAGGGACTATGGCTACACCTTC.